This T cell receptor beta chain was sequenced for a study of identical twins. Overall study findings and caveats: The study reached conclusions through statistical analysis that was cross-sectional, not following the same donors. It was out-of-frame TCR alpha sharing in monozygotic twins that models underestimated. The degree of excess twin sharing was weaker in beta out-of-frame sequences.

This clonotype occurred many times. The antigen remains undetermined. Addition of a universal primer site occurred through template switching, and cDNA carried unique molecular identifiers. TCRdb reprocessed the 5' RACE reads with MiXCR, giving one entry per CDR3 protein. The sample yields 700,000 or so distinct CDR3 sequences, less than 10% seen once. The CDR3 is made up of 14 amino acids. Between the trimmed V and J ends, which lost 4 bases and 2 bases, there was a span of 9 bases. CDR1 SGHRS and CDR2 YFSETQ come from the germline V gene. Another study also made use of these data, one on yellow fever vaccine responses in identical twins.

Sequenced sample: PBMCs. The sequence derives from a woman aged 18-30 years in good health. The rearrangement uses TRBV5-1 and TRBJ2-2, with TRBD2 as a possible D gene (5 bases). The CDR3 nucleotides are TGCGCCAGCAGCGACTCTAGCAACACCGGGGAGCTGTTTTTT. It yields the protein CASSDSSNTGELFF.